The clone carrying this T cell receptor beta chain was seen ten or more times. The antigen remains unidentified. Ophthalmopathy donors showed moderate-to-severe activity, CAS ≥3, NOSPECS ≥4 and a duration under 3 months. The sample is drawn from a study of Graves' ophthalmopathy and Graves' hyperthyroidism. RNA transcripts provided the template for amplifying TCR beta CDR3 regions. First-round RT-PCR used HTBI primers; second-round multiplex PCR followed. One entry per CDR3 protein results from TCRdb running MiXCR on the multiplex PCR reads. The sample records roughly 60,000 distinct CDR3 sequences, approximately 45% being singletons. Trimming cost V 3 bases and J 5 bases; bases outside gene matches: 8. Germline CDR1 and CDR2: SGDLS and YYNGEE. CDR3 length equals 16 residues. Study-wide results and limits: Blood also harbored most expanded thyroid clonotypes above 0.001 frequency.

This receptor was identified in an adult woman with Graves' ophthalmopathy. Material for sequencing was peripheral blood. The chain recombines TRBV9 with TRBJ1-6, with 7 bases aligning to TRBD1. In DNA, the CDR3 is TGTGCCAGCAGCGCCGGGGGGGGGACAGATAATTCACCCCTCCACTTT. Translated, it gives CASSAGGGTDNSPLHF.